This entry describes one TCR beta chain. As yet, its antigen is unknown. This specimen comes from a study of response to subunit inactivated influenza vaccine. Study observations and caveats: Every seasonal influenza vaccination brings in few new T cells, the authors suggested.

TCRdb re-derived calls from the RT-PCR reads in MiXCR, one entry per CDR3 protein. The repertoire holds approximately 730,000 distinct CDR3 sequences, with about 14% as singletons. The CDR3 extends over 16 amino acids. Germline CDR1 SEHNR, CDR2 FQNEAQ (reference sequence). V was clipped by 6 bases and J by 7 bases, with 21 bases between them. Material: PBMCs from blood, obtained 14 days before vaccination. The chain is built from TRBV7-9 and TRBJ1-4; D unresolved. The receptor was isolated from a man in his fifties who received an inactivated influenza vaccine. The CDR3: CASRNSPSVRGEKLFF. The CDR3 nucleotides are TGTGCCAGCAGAAATTCCCCGAGCGTCCGGGGTGAAAAACTGTTTTTT. Filled out from reference TRBV7-9 and TRBJ1-4, the complete variable domain reads DTGVSQNPRHKITKRGQNVTFRCDPISEHNRLYWYRQTLGQGPEFLTYFQNEAQLEKSRLLSDRFSAERPKGSFSTLEIQRTEQGDSAMYLCASRNSPSVRGEKLFFGSGTQLSVL.